The 7 T cell receptor beta chains below come from one sample, sequenced in a study of CD8 T cells in ankylosing spondylitis. TCRdb processed the 5' RACE reads anew with MiXCR; each CDR3 protein has one entry. The sample includes around 180,000 distinct CDR3 sequences, 10% to 15% of them seen just once. Sequenced material: blood, either unsorted or a sorted T cell fraction (not recorded which). The receptors come from a female donor with ankylosing spondylitis or in good health (not recorded which).

The gene calls are TRBV15 and TRBJ2-5; D remains unclear. V was shortened by 0 bases and J by 2 bases, with 1 base between the two germline ends. Per germline, CDR1 LNHNV and CDR2 YYDKDF (reference sequence). There are 12 residues in the CDR3. This chain's CDR3 is CATSRDQETQYF. The DNA of the CDR3 is TGTGCCACCAGCAGAGATCAAGAGACCCAGTACTTC.

The chain has TRBV27 and TRBJ2-5; no firm D call. V lost 5 bases, J lost 7 bases, and 17 bases lay in between. The germline gives CDR1 MNHEY, CDR2 SMNVEV (reference sequence). The CDR3 length is 14 residues. The CDR3 loop is CASSLSGVARTQYF. CDR3 nucleotides: TGTGCCAGCAGTCTCTCGGGCGTTGCCAGGACCCAGTACTTC.

This clonotype was counted ten times or more. The chain couples TRBV5-1 to TRBJ2-2, with D unresolved. Trimming took off 1 base at V and 0 bases at J, with 10 bases between the two ends. The CDR3 is 16 residues long. CDR1 is SGHRS, CDR2 YFSETQ, per germline. Written as DNA, the CDR3 is TGCGCCAGCAGCTTGTATCCAGCTTCGAACACCGGGGAGCTGTTTTTT. Its protein product is CASSLYPASNTGELFF.

This clonotype came up a few times. The V call is TRBV28, the J call TRBJ2-7, with 13 positions matching TRBD2. The CDR3 covers 15 residues. The ends lost 7 bases at V and 3 bases at J; junction bases unmatched: 6. Germline-derived CDR1 and CDR2 are MDHEN and SYDVKM. CDR3 nucleotide sequence: TGTGCCAGCACCGAGGGACTAGCGGGGAACTACGAGCAGTACTTC. Encoded protein: CASTEGLAGNYEQYF.

This clonotype was picked up many times. The chain employs TRBV6-2 or TRBV6-3 and TRBJ2-3, with D possibly being TRBD2 (6 bases). The V end lost 0 bases, the J end lost 2 bases, and 18 bases lay between the germline ends. The CDR3 contains 18 residues. Looked up from germline, CDR1 is MNHEY and CDR2 is SVGEGT. The chain's CDR3 is CASSYSMAGIRNTDTQYF. Written as DNA, the CDR3 is TGTGCCAGCAGTTACTCGATGGCGGGGATCCGGAACACAGATACGCAGTATTTT.

There are many counts of this clonotype. The rearrangement links TRBV28 to TRBJ2-3; D may be TRBD1 (5 bases). CDR1 is MDHEN and CDR2 is SYDVKM in the germline V gene. The germline V and J ends were trimmed by 7 bases and 1 base, with 12 bases remaining between them. The length of the CDR3 is 14 residues. The CDR3 nucleotides read TGTGCCAGCACCATATTACAGGGCACAGATACGCAGTATTTT. It is translated as CASTILQGTDTQYF. The complete variable domain, with remaining parts taken from reference TRBV28 and TRBJ2-3, reads DVKVTQSSRYLVKRTGEKVFLECVQDMDHENMFWYRQDPGLGLRLIYFSYDVKMKEKGDIPEGYSVSREKKERFSLILESASTNQTSMYLCASTILQGTDTQYFGPGTRLTVL.

This clonotype was detected a few times. This could be a read error, since a much larger clone is one nucleotide away. The chain employs TRBV24-1 and TRBJ2-3, with no clear D. This CDR3 has 15 residues. Per germline, CDR1 KGHDR and CDR2 SFDVKD. The CDR3 region has the DNA TGTACCACCAGTGATCCCAGTCCCGATCATGCTACGCAGTATTTT. Translating it yields CTTSDPSPDHATQYF.